This is a list of T cell receptor beta chains from one sample in a study of a mutant IDH1 vaccine in newly diagnosed glioma. Generated by immunoSEQ multiplex PCR, the TCRdb table keeps only in-frame clones and is missing some. The repertoire includes 20,000 to 30,000 clones, 82% of them detected once, and about 3.8% sits in the top ten. These receptors are not linked to any known antigen. Here the sequenced sample was PBMCs, taken from a glioma patient whose treatment included an IDH1 peptide vaccine. All receptors derive from a man aged 35-49 years with glioma. Some clones in this sample may be carry-over from other donors' samples. Each CDR3 is given with its conserved first and last residue. The D gene is left open where the match is weak. A row's size may be missing; if present it is once, few, many or a size class.

CASSVGGRTDTQYF	TGTGCCAGCAGCGTGGGGGGGCGCACAGATACGCAGTATTTT	TRBJ2-3	once	.	TRBV9
CASSSSTSGQETQYF	TGTGCCAGCAGTTCATCCACTAGCGGCCAAGAGACCCAGTACTTC	TRBJ2-5	.	TRBD2	TRBV27
CASSRGSANTEAFF	TGTGCCAGCAGTCGGGGCAGCGCGAACACTGAAGCTTTCTTT	TRBJ1-1	.	.	TRBV4-2
CASSPSGDQPQHF	TGTGCCAGCAGCCCCAGTGGGGATCAGCCCCAGCATTTT	TRBJ1-5	once	.	TRBV2
CASAVLISGATYNEQFF	TGTGCCAGTGCAGTTTTAATATCCGGGGCCACCTACAATGAGCAGTTCTTC	TRBJ2-1	.	.	TRBV27
CASSSEPPEAFF	TGTGCCAGCAGCTCAGAGCCACCTGAAGCTTTCTTT	TRBJ1-1	once	.	TRBV11-2
CASSLLVVGGDNYGYTF	TGTGCCAGCAGCTTGTTGGTCGTGGGGGGGGATAACTATGGCTACACCTTC	TRBJ1-2	.	.	TRBV5-5
CASSLDRFNEQFF	TGTGCCAGCAGCTTAGACAGGTTTAACGAGCAGTTCTTC	TRBJ2-1	.	.	TRBV7-9
CASSGTGHGTGELFF	TGTGCCAGCAGTGGGACGGGACACGGGACCGGGGAGCTGTTTTTT	TRBJ2-2	.	.	TRBV2
CASSLGQTHNEKLFF	TGTGCCAGCTCGCTTGGACAGACCCATAATGAAAAACTGTTTTTT	TRBJ1-4	.	.	TRBV18
CASSADSPRPYSPLHF	TGTGCCAGCTCAGCCGACAGCCCAAGACCATATTCACCCCTCCACTTT	TRBJ1-6	.	.	TRBV18